The 24 T cell receptor beta chains reported below all come from one sample, sequenced in a study of OX40 agonist ivuxolimab in advanced cancers. TCRdb's table, derived via immunoSEQ multiplex PCR, lists solely in-frame clones and lacks some. The sample lists 85,000 to 100,000 clones, 85% to 95% occurring once. The sequencing here drew on CD4+ or CD8+ T cells sorted from blood, taken in a trial of the OX40 agonist ivuxolimab. The source is an adult with an advanced solid tumor such as melanoma, head and neck, liver or kidney cancer.

In this sample, this clone turned up once. The CDR3, as DNA: TGTGCCACAACAGGGATAGGAAACACCATATATTTT. Translation gives CATTGIGNTIYF. The chain recombines TRBV7-6 with TRBJ1-3; a possible D gene is TRBD1 (6 bases). Trimming shortened V by 10 bases and J by 4 bases, and 11 bases separated the two germline ends. The CDR3 covers 12 residues. Per the germline V gene, CDR1 is SGHVS and CDR2 is FNYEAQ. Supplemented by reference TRBV7-6 and TRBJ1-3, the full variable domain reads GAGVSQSPRYKVTKRGQDVALRCDPISGHVSLYWYRQALGQGPEFLTYFNYEAQQDKSGLPNDRFSAERPEGSISTLTIQRTEQRDSAMYRCATTGIGNTIYFGEGSWLTVV.

Details on this clone: Additional DNA sequences in this sample encode the identical CDR3. V gene TRBV12-5 combines with J gene TRBJ1-1; no clear D gene. CDR3 size: 13 residues. Per germline, CDR1 LGHNT and CDR2 FRNRAP. Trimming shortened V by 3 bases and J by 1 base, and 6 bases separated the two germline ends. The CDR3 nucleotides read TGTGCTAGTGGTTTAGAGCCGAACACTGAAGCTTTCTTT. Amino acids: CASGLEPNTEAFF.

The chain uses TRBV18 and TRBJ2-3; D not resolved. The CDR3 spans 14 residues. The germline V and J ends were trimmed by 2 bases and 1 base, with 7 bases remaining between them. CDR1 is KGHSH and CDR2 is LQKENI in the germline V gene. CDR3 protein: CASSPVIGTDTQYF. For the CDR3, the DNA is TGTGCCAGCTCACCAGTGATCGGCACAGATACGCAGTATTTT.

The V call is TRBV29-1, the J call TRBJ2-2, with 7 nucleotides matching TRBD2. From germline, CDR1 is SQVTM and CDR2 ANQGSEA. The CDR3 covers 12 residues. The trim removed 2 bases at V and 12 bases at J, leaving 6 bases unmatched. The CDR3 DNA reads TGCAGCGTTGAAATGGGCGGGAGTCAGCTGTTTTTT. The encoded protein is CSVEMGGSQLFF.

J is TRBJ2-5 and V is TRBV2; no clear D. Germline V gene sequence: CDR1 SNHLY, CDR2 FYNNEI. V was trimmed by 6 bases and J by 2 bases, leaving 4 bases between them. CDR3 length equals 11 residues. The DNA of the CDR3 is TGTGCCAGCAGCACTCAAGAGACCCAGTACTTC. Protein product: CASSTQETQYF.

V usage is TRBV5-1 and J usage is TRBJ1-1; D not certain. CDR3 size: 12 residues. The V end was cut by 7 bases, the J end by 6 bases, with 13 bases between. Germline loops: CDR1 SGHRS, CDR2 YFSETQ. Written as DNA, the CDR3 is TGCGCCAGCCGACATCTCGGCGCTGAAGCTTTCTTT. Translated: CASRHLGAEAFF. The full variable domain, completed using reference TRBV5-1 and TRBJ1-1, is KAGVTQTPRYLIKTRGQQVTLSCSPISGHRSVSWYQQTPGQGLQFLFEYFSETQRNKGNFPGRFSGRQFSNSRSEMNVSTLELGDSALYLCASRHLGAEAFFGQGTRLTVV.

This chain's CDR3 is CASSSRAKRSTDTQYF. The CDR3 coding sequence is TGTGCCAGCAGTTCCCGGGCGAAAAGAAGCACAGATACGCAGTATTTT. V is TRBV6-5 and J is TRBJ2-3; D is unresolved. Germline assignment: CDR1 MNHEY and CDR2 SVGAGI. This CDR3 contains 16 residues. V was cut by 4 bases and J by 0 bases, with 14 bases left in between.

This rearrangement joins TRBV28 to TRBJ1-5, with TRBD1 matching 7 bases. With 3 bases clipped from V and 0 bases from J, the junction kept 5 bases outside the gene matches. The length of the CDR3 is 16 residues. Germline CDR1 MDHEN, CDR2 SYDVKM. CDR3: CASSFTGAYSNQPQHF. The CDR3 coding sequence is TGTGCCAGCAGTTTCACAGGGGCCTATAGCAATCAGCCCCAGCATTTT.

The J gene is TRBJ1-6, the V gene TRBV6-1; D gene uncertain. There are 16 residues in the CDR3. Trimming left V 3 bases short and J 1 base short, with 10 bases between. Germline values: CDR1 MNHNS, CDR2 SASEGT. This chain's CDR3 is CASSDFPASYNSPLHF. The CDR3 region has the DNA TGTGCCAGCAGTGATTTTCCTGCTTCCTATAATTCACCCCTCCACTTT.

V is TRBV28 and J is TRBJ1-4; the match to TRBD1 covers 12 bases. Germline CDR1 is MDHEN and CDR2 is SYDVKM. J lost 6 bases, V lost 4 bases, and 9 bases had no gene match. There are 17 residues in the CDR3. CDR3 residues: CASSSPGQGAVYEKLFF. The DNA of the CDR3 is TGTGCCAGCAGTTCACCGGGACAGGGGGCCGTTTATGAAAAACTGTTTTTT.

To note about this clone: Other DNA sequences in the same sample also yield this CDR3. J is TRBJ1-4 and V is TRBV28; D gene uncertain. The CDR3 consists of 12 residues. With 4 bases removed from V and 8 bases from J, the gap between germline ends came to 8 bases. Per the germline V gene, CDR1 is MDHEN and CDR2 is SYDVKM. The CDR3 DNA reads as TGTGCCAGCAGTTCCCCCCGGGAAAAACTGTTTTTT. This gives the protein CASSSPREKLFF.

This clone came up once. This sequence joins TRBV10-1 and TRBJ2-5; 9 bases fit TRBD1. V was clipped by 1 base and J by 5 bases; unmatched bases: 5. Germline V gives CDR1 WNHNN, CDR2 SYGVQD (reference sequence). This CDR3 spans 15 amino acids. This CDR3 is CASSEWGTGRETQYF. In DNA form, the CDR3 reads TGCGCCAGCAGTGAGTGGGGGACAGGGAGGGAGACCCAGTACTTC.

The chain is built from TRBV15 and TRBJ1-2; D is uncertain. Trimming left V 0 bases short and J 7 bases short, with 6 bases between. Germline CDR1 is LNHNV and CDR2 is YYDKDF (reference sequence). The CDR3 totals 12 residues. Here the CDR3 reads CATSRDQVGYTF. In DNA, the CDR3 is TGTGCCACCAGCAGAGATCAGGTTGGCTACACCTTC.

As for this clone: This sample also contains other DNA sequences that code for the same CDR3. This sequence joins TRBV11-3 and TRBJ1-1; D not resolved. CDR1 and CDR2 from the germline V gene are SGHNT and YENEEA. CDR3 length: 11 amino acids. Trimming cost V 5 bases and J 2 bases, with 3 bases left between them. CDR3: CASSRNTEAFF. The CDR3 DNA follows: TGTGCCAGCAGCCGTAACACTGAAGCTTTCTTT.

J is TRBJ1-2 and V is TRBV28; 7 bases align to TRBD1. V was clipped by 4 bases and J by 4 bases; unmatched bases: 3. The CDR3 is made up of 13 amino acids. Germline V gene sequence: CDR1 MDHEN, CDR2 SYDVKM. CDR3 DNA sequence: TGTGCCAGCAGTTCCCGACAGGGCTATGGCTACACCTTC. It yields the protein CASSSRQGYGYTF.

The genes are TRBV19 and TRBJ2-7; 7 nucleotides line up with TRBD2. Germline V CDR1 and CDR2: LNHDA, SQIVND (reference sequence). The CDR3 extends over 18 amino acids. Germline trimming cut 0 bases from V and 0 bases from J; bases unmatched to any gene: 11. The CDR3 spells CASSIDQLALITSYEQYV. In DNA form, the CDR3 reads TGTGCCAGTAGTATAGACCAACTAGCGCTGATAACCTCCTACGAGCAGTACGTC.

The CDR3 here is CASSLRISGRSQETQYF. The CDR3 region has the DNA TGTGCCAGCAGCTTAAGAATATCCGGCAGGAGTCAAGAGACCCAGTACTTC. V is TRBV5-8 and J is TRBJ2-5; the D is unclear. The V gene lost 2 bases and the J gene lost 2 bases, with 19 bases spanning the gap. CDR1 SGHTS and CDR2 YDEGEE come from the germline V gene. This CDR3 is 17 amino acids long. The variable domain in full, with the rest retrieved from reference TRBV5-8 and TRBJ2-5, is EAGVTQSPTHLIKTRGQQATLRCSPISGHTSVYWYQQALGLGLQFLLWYDEGEERNRGNFPPRFSGRQFPNYSSELNVNALELEDSALYLCASSLRISGRSQETQYFGPGTRLLVL.

A single count supports this clone. The chain links TRBV19 to TRBJ2-5, with no clear D. The V gene's germline CDR1 is LNHDA and CDR2 SQIVND (reference sequence). The CDR3 loop spans 13 amino acids. V lost 4 bases and J lost 11, with 17 bases in between. The CDR3 loop reads CASSSLKLMEQYF. CDR3 DNA sequence: TGTGCCAGTAGTAGCCTGAAATTGATGGAGCAGTACTTC. Looking up the rest from reference TRBV19 and TRBJ2-5 gives the full variable domain: DGGITQSPKYLFRKEGQNVTLSCEQNLNHDAMYWYRQDPGQGLRLIYYSQIVNDFQKGDIAEGYSVSREKKESFPLTVTSAQKNPTAFYLCASSSLKLMEQYFGPGTRLLVL.

The CDR3 region is CASSLHTDTQYF. CDR3 bases: TGTGCCAGCAGCTTGCACACAGATACGCAGTATTTT. The rearrangement joins TRBV7-8 to TRBJ2-3; D unresolved. CDR1 is SGHVS and CDR2 is FQNEAQ in the germline V gene. V lost 3 bases, J lost 2 bases, and 3 bases lay in between. The CDR3 extends over 12 amino acids.

The chain couples TRBV4-2 to TRBJ1-5, with 8 nucleotides matching TRBD1. The trim removed 0 bases at V and 6 bases at J, leaving 4 bases unmatched. Looked up from germline, CDR1 is LGHNA and CDR2 is YNFKEQ. The CDR3 has 15 residues. CDR3 DNA: TGTGCCAGCAGCCAAGAGACAGGGGCGGGTCAGCCCCAGCATTTT. Translated: CASSQETGAGQPQHF.

This clone is a singleton in its sample. This chain joins TRBV6-5 and TRBJ1-1; no reliable D call. Germline lookup yields CDR1 MNHEY and CDR2 SVGAGI. V was cut by 7 bases and J by 0 bases, with 12 bases left in between. The CDR3 contains 14 residues. The CDR3 protein is CASKGALMNTEAFF. The CDR3 nucleotides are TGTGCCAGCAAGGGTGCGCTGATGAACACTGAAGCTTTCTTT.

The chain is built from TRBV6-6 and TRBJ2-2; 7 nucleotides line up with TRBD2. From germline, CDR1 is MNHNY and CDR2 SVGAGI (reference sequence). The CDR3 covers 14 residues. J lost 6 bases, V lost 4 bases, and 5 bases had no gene match. This CDR3 reads CASSLGGSAGELFF. CDR3 nucleotide sequence: TGTGCCAGCAGTTTAGGCGGGAGTGCCGGGGAGCTGTTTTTT.

This clone was observed a handful of times. This sequence joins TRBV28 and TRBJ2-1, with TRBD2 matching over 8 bases. This CDR3 is 16 amino acids long. Germline V gene data show CDR1 as MDHEN and CDR2 as SYDVKM. V shed 6 bases, J shed 1 base, and the junction held 8 bases outside the gene matches. CDR3 nucleotide sequence: TGTGCCAGCAGCCTCCGCGGGGGGTTGTCCTACAATGAGCAGTTCTTC. This gives the protein CASSLRGGLSYNEQFF.

Details on this clone: Other nucleotide sequences in the sample specify the same CDR3. The gene calls are TRBV6-6 and TRBJ2-5; the D is unclear. V shed 2 bases and J shed 5 bases, with 6 bases lying between them. Germline CDR1 reads MNHNY; CDR2 reads SVGAGI (reference sequence). This CDR3 spans 12 amino acids. The CDR3 DNA reads as TGTGCCAGCAGTTACCCTAAGGAGACCCAGTACTTC. This gives the protein CASSYPKETQYF.